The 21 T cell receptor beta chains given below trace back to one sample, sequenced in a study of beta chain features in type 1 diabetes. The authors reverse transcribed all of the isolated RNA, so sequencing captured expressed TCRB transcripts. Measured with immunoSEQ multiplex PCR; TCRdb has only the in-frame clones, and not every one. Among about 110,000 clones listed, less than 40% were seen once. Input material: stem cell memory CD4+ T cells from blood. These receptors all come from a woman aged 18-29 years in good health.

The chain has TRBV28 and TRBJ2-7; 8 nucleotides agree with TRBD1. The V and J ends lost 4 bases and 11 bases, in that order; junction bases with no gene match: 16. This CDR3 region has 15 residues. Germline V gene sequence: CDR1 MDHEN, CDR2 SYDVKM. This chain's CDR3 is CASSSPGTGNFGKYF. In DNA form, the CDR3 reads TGTGCCAGCAGTTCCCCCGGGACAGGTAATTTCGGGAAGTACTTC.

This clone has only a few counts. CDR3 loop: CASSLALTGAGGDYEQYF. CDR3 in DNA: TGTGCCAGCAGCTTAGCCCTCACGGGAGCGGGGGGGGATTACGAGCAGTACTTC. This rearrangement joins TRBV7-9 to TRBJ2-5; TRBD2 matches at 10 bases. With the DNA end fitting TRBJ2-7 better, the J assignment may be wrong. The germline gives CDR1 SEHNR, CDR2 FQNEAQ (reference sequence). CDR3 length: 18 residues.

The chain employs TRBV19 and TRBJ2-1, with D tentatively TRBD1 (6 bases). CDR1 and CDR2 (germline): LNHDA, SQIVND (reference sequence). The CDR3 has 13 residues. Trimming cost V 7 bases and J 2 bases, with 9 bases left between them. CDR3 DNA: TGTGCCAGTACGCAGGGGACCTACAATGAGCAGTTCTTC. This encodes CASTQGTYNEQFF. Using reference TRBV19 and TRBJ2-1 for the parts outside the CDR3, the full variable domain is DGGITQSPKYLFRKEGQNVTLSCEQNLNHDAMYWYRQDPGQGLRLIYYSQIVNDFQKGDIAEGYSVSREKKESFPLTVTSAQKNPTAFYLCASTQGTYNEQFFGPGTRLTVL.

In nucleotides, the CDR3 is TGCGCCAGCACCGCGCCGGGACTAGCGGGTTGGTATGAGCAGTTCTTC. Translated: CASTAPGLAGWYEQFF. The chain links TRBV5-1 to TRBJ2-1; 12 bases line up with TRBD2. In germline, CDR1 is SGHRS, CDR2 YFSETQ. CDR3 length: 16 residues. The junction had 12 bases not matched to a gene; V was cut back by 6 bases and J by 8 bases.

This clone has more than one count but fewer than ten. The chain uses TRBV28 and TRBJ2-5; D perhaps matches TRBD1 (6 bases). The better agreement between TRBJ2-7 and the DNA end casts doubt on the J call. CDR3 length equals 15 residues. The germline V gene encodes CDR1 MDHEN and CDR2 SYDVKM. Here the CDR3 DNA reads TGTGCCAGCAGACTACAGGGTCCCCTCTTGGGCGAGCAGTACTTC. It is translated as CASRLQGPLLGEQYF.

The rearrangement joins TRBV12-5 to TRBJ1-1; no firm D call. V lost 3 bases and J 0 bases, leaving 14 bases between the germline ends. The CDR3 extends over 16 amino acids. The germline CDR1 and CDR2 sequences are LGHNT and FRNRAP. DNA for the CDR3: TGTGCTAGTGGTTTTAATCTAGCTGGAATGAACACTGAAGCTTTCTTT. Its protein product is CASGFNLAGMNTEAFF. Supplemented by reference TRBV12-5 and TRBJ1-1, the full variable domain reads DARVTQTPRHKVTEMGQEVTMRCQPILGHNTVFWYRQTMMQGLELLAYFRNRAPLDDSGMPKDRFSAEMPDATLATLKIQPSEPRDSAVYFCASGFNLAGMNTEAFFGQGTRLTVV.

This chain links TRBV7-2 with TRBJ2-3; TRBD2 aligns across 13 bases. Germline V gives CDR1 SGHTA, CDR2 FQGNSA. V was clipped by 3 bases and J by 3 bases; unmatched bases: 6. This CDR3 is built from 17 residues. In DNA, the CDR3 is TGTGCCAGCAGCTTCCAGGGACTAGCGGGATGGACAGATACGCAGTATTTT. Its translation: CASSFQGLAGWTDTQYF.

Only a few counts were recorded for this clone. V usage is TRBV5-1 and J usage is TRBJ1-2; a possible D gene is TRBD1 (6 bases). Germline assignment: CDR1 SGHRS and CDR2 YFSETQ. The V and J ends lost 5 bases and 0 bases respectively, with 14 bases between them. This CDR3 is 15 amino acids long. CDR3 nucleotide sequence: TGCGCCAGCAGACAGGGAGACACTACTAACTATGGCTACACCTTC. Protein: CASRQGDTTNYGYTF.

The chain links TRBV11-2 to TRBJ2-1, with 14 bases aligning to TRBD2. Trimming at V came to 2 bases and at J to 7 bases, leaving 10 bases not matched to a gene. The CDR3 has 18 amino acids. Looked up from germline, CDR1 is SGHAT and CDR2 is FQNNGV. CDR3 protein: CASSLRGAGLAGGNEQFF. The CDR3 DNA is TGTGCCAGCAGCTTAAGGGGGGCTGGACTAGCGGGAGGAAATGAGCAGTTCTTC.

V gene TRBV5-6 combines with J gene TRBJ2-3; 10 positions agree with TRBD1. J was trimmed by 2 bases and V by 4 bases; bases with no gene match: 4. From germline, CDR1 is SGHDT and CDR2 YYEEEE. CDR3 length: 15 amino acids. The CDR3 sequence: CASSRQGAFTDTQYF. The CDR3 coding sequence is TGTGCCAGCAGCCGACAGGGGGCTTTCACAGATACGCAGTATTTT. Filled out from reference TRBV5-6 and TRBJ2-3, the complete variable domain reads DAGVTQSPTHLIKTRGQQVTLRCSPKSGHDTVSWYQQALGQGPQFIFQYYEEEERQRGNFPDRFSGHQFPNYSSELNVNALLLGDSALYLCASSRQGAFTDTQYFGPGTRLTVL.

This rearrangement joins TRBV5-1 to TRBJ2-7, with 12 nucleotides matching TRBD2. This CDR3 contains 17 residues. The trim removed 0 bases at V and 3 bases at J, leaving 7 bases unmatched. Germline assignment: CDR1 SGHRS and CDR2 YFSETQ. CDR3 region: CASSLGLPGLAGYEQYF. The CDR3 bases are TGCGCCAGCAGCTTGGGGCTGCCGGGACTAGCGGGCTACGAGCAGTACTTC.

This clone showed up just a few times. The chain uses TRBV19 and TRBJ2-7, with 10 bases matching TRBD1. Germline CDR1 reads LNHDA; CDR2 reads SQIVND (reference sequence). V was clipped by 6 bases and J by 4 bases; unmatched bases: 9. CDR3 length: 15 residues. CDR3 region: CASSFPGQGKYEQYF. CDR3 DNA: TGTGCCAGTAGCTTTCCGGGACAGGGGAAGTACGAGCAGTACTTC.

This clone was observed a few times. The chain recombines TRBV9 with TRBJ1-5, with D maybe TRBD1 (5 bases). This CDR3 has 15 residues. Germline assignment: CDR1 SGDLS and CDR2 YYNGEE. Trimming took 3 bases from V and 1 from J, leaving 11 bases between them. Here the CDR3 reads CASSDRQGSNQPQHF. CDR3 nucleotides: TGTGCCAGCAGCGACCGCCAGGGAAGCAATCAGCCCCAGCATTTT.

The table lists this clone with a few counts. The CDR3 is CASSLGLAGGLAKNIQYF. The CDR3 nucleotides are TGCGCCAGCAGCCTAGGACTAGCGGGAGGACTAGCCAAAAACATTCAGTACTTC. This sequence joins TRBV4-1 and TRBJ2-4; TRBD2 agrees at 14 bases. Germline loops: CDR1 MGHRA, CDR2 YSYEKL. There are 18 residues in the CDR3. After removal of 4 bases from V and 0 bases from J, the junction contained 5 bases not matched to a gene.

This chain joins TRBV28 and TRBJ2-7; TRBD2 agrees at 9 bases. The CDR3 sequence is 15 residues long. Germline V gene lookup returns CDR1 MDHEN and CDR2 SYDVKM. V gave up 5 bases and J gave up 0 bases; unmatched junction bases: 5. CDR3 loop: CASSLPTSGSYEQYF. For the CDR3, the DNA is TGTGCCAGCAGTCTACCGACTAGCGGCTCCTACGAGCAGTACTTC.

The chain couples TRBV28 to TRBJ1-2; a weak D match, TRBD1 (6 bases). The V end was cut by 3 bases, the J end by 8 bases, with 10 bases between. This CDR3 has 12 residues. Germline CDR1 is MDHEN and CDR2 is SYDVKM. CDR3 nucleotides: TGTGCCAGCAGTTTGGACAGCAAAGGCTACACCTTC. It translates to CASSLDSKGYTF.

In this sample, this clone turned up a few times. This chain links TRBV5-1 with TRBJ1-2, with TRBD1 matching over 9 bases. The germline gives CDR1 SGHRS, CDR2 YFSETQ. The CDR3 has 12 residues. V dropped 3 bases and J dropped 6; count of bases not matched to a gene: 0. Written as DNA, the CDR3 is TGCGCCAGCAGCTGGGACAGGGATGGCTACACCTTC. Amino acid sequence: CASSWDRDGYTF.

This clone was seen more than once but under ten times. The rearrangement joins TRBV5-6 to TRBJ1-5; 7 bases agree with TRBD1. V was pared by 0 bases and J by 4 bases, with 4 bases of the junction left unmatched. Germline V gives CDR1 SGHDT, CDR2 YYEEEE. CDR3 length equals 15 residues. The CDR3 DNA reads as TGTGCCAGCAGCTTGGCCTTGACAGGGAATCAGCCCCAGCATTTT. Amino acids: CASSLALTGNQPQHF.

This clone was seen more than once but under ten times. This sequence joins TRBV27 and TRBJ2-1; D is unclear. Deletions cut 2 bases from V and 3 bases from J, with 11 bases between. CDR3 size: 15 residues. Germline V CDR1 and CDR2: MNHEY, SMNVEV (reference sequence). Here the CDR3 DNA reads TGTGCCAGCAGTTTAGGGCAGGTCGGCTACAATGAGCAGTTCTTC. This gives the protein CASSLGQVGYNEQFF.

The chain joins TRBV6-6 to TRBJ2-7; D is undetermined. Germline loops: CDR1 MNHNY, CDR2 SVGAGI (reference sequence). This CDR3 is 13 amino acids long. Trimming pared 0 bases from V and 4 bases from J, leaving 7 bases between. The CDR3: CASSYSNSYEQYF. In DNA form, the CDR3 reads TGTGCCAGCAGTTACTCGAACAGTTACGAGCAGTACTTC.

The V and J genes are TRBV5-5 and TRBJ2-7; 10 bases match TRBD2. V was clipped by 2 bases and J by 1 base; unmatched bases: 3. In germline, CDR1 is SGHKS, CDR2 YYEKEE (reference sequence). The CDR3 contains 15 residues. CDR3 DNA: TGTGCCAGCAGCTTTGGACTAGCGGTATCCTACGAGCAGTACTTC. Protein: CASSFGLAVSYEQYF.